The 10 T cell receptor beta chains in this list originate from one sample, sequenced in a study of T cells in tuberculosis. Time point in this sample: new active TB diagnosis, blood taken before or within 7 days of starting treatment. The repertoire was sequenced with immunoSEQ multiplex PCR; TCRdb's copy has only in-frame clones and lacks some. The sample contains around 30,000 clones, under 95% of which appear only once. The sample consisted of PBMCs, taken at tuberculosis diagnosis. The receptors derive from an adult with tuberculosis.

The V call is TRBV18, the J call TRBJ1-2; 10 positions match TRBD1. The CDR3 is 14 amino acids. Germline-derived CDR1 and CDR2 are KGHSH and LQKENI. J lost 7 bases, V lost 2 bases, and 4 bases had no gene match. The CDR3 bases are TGTGCCAGCTCACCAACAGACAGGGGGCCTGGCTACACCTTC. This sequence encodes CASSPTDRGPGYTF.

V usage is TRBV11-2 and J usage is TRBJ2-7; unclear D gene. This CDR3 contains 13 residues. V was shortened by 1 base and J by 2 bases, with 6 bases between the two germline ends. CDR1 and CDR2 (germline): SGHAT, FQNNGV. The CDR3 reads CASSLGFTYEQYF. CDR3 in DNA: TGTGCCAGCAGCTTAGGTTTCACCTACGAGCAGTACTTC.

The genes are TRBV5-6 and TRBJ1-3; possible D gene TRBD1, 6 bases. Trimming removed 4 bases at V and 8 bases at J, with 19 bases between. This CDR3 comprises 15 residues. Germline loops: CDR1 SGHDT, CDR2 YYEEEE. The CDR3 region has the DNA TGTGCCAGCAGCCCCGTTCCGGGGGGGCAGGACACCATATATTTT. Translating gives CASSPVPGGQDTIYF.

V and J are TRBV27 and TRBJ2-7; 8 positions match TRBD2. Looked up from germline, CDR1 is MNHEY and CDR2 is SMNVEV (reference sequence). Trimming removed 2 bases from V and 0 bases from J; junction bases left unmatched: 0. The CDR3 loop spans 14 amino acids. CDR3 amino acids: CASSLLAGSYEQYF. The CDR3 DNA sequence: TGTGCCAGCAGTTTACTAGCGGGCTCCTACGAGCAGTACTTC.

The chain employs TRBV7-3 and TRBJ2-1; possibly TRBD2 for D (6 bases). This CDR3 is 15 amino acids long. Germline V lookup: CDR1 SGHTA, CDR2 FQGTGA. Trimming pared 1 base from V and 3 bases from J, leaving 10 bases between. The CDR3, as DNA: TGTGCCAGCAGCTTAAGCGGGGACGTCTACAATGAGCAGTTCTTC. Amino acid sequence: CASSLSGDVYNEQFF.

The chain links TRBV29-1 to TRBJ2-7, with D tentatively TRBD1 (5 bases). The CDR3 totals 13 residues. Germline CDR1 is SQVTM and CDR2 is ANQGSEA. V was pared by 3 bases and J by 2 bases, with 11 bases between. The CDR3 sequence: CSVELGEPYEQYF. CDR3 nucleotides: TGCAGCGTTGAGTTAGGGGAACCCTACGAGCAGTACTTC.

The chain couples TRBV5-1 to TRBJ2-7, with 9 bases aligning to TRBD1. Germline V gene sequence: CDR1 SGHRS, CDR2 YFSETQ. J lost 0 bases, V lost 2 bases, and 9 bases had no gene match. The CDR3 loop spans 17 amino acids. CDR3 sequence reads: CASSFTNWDRASYEQYF. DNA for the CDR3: TGCGCCAGCAGCTTCACAAACTGGGACAGGGCCTCCTACGAGCAGTACTTC.

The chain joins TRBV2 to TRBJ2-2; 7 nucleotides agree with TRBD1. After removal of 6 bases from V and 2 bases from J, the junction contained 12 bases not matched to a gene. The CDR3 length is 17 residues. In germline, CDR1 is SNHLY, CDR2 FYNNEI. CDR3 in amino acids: CASSFLSGTANTGELFF. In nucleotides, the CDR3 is TGTGCCAGCAGCTTTCTTTCCGGGACAGCTAACACCGGGGAGCTGTTTTTT.

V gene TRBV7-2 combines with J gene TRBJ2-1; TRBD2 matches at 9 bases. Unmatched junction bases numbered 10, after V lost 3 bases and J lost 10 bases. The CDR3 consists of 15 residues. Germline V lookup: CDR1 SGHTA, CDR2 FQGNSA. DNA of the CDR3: TGTGCCAGCAGCTTGAGCCGGCTAGCGGGGAGAGAGCAGTTCTTC. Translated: CASSLSRLAGREQFF.

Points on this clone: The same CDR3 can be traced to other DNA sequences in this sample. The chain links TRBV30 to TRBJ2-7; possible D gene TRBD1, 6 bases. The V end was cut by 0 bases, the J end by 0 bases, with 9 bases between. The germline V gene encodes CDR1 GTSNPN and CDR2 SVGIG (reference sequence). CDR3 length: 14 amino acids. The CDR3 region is CAWSVGRGSYEQYF. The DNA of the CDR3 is TGTGCCTGGAGTGTGGGCAGGGGCTCCTACGAGCAGTACTTC.